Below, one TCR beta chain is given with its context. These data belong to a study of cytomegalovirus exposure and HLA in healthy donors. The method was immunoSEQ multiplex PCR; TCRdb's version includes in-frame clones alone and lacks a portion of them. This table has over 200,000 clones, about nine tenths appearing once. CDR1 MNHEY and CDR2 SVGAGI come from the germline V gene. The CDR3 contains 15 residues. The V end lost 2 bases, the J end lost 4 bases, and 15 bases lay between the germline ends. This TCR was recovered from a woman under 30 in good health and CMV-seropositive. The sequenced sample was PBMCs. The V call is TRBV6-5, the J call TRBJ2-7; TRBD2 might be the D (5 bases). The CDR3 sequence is CASSYGEGVTYEQYF. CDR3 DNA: TGTGCCAGCAGTTACGGTGAGGGAGTCACTTACGAGCAGTACTTC.